This T cell receptor beta chain emerged from a study of PD-1 blockade in mismatch repair-deficient tumors. Whole-study context: Enrolled about 2012-2016, patients had progressing, pretreated mismatch repair-deficient cancers of 12 types.

The method was immunoSEQ multiplex PCR; TCRdb's version includes in-frame clones alone and lacks a portion of them. The profile covers 85,000 to 130,000 clones, with about four fifths appearing a single time and 6.3% taken by the ten largest. This clone showed up just a few times. Its antigen is unidentified. Unmatched junction bases numbered 4, after V lost 5 bases and J lost 5 bases. Germline-derived CDR1 and CDR2 are ENHRY and SYGVKD. The CDR3 extends over 13 amino acids. The study's findings and limits: After pembrolizumab, tumor-resident clones rose rapidly, then generally contracted before radiologic responses.

Mismatch repair deficiency was confirmed in all patients, by PCR or immunohistochemistry. The TCR-sequenced patients were a few responders to pembrolizumab. The chain employs TRBV10-3 and TRBJ1-1; TRBD1 matches 8 bases. The TCR sequence derives from an adult with mismatch repair-deficient cancer. The material was peripheral blood, obtained roughly 36 weeks after starting pembrolizumab. CDR3 coding DNA: TGTGCCATCAGTCCGGACAGGGTTACTGAAGCTTTCTTT. Translating it yields CAISPDRVTEAFF.